This T cell receptor (beta chain) was found in a study of blood T cell repertoires in COVID-19. For the study at large: Specimens from acute and convalescent COVID-19 originated in the United States, Italy and Spain. The analysed material was cDNA or gDNA that came from T cells, B-cell-depleted T cells, or PBMCs.

There are 12 residues in the CDR3. Trimming took 7 bases from V and 3 from J, leaving 9 bases between them. Germline V CDR1 and CDR2: LNHDA, SQIVND (reference sequence). Per the original methods: Reference gene primers were amplified, and this amplification served to estimate nucleated cell counts. Method: immunoSEQ multiplex PCR; TCRdb's copy keeps in-frame clones and lacks some. V, J and clone size derive from that table, while D and trimming were established from the DNA sequence. In the table there are approximately 130,000 clones, around 89% of which are singletons. The specimen was peripheral blood. The chain employs TRBV19 and TRBJ1-2, with D perhaps TRBD1 (5 bases). This TCR was sampled from a man aged 65 to 85 with active or convalescent COVID-19. CDR3 protein: CASTIGDYGYTF. CDR3 coding DNA: TGTGCCAGTACCATAGGGGACTATGGCTACACCTTC.